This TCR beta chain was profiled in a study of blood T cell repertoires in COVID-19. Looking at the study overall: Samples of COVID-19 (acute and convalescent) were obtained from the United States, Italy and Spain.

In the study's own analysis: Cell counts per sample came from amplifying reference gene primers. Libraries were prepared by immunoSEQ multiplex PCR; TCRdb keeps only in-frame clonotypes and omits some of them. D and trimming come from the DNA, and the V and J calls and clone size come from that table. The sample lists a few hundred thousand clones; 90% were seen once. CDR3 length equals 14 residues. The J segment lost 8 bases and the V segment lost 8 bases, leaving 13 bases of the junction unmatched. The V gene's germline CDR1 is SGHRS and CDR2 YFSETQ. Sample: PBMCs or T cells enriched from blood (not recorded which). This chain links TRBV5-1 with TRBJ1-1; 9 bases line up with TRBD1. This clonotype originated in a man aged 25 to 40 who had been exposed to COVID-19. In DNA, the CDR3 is TGCGCCAGTAAGATATTGGCGGGACAGGGCGAAGCTTTCTTT. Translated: CASKILAGQGEAFF.